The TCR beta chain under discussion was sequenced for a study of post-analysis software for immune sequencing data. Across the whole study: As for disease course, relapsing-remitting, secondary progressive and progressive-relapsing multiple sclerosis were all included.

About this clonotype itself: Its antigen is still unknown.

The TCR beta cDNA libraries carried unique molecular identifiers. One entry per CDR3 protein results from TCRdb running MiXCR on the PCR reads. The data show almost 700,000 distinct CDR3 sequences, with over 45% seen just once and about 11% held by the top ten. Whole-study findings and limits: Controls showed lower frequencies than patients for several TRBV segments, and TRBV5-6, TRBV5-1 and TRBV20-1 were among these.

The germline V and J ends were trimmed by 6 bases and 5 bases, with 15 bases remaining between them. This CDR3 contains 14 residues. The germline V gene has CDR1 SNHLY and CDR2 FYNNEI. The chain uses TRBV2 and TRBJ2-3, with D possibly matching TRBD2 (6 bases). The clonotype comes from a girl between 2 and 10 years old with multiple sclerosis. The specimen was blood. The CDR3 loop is CASRGTGGRDTQYF. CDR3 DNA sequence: TGTGCCAGCAGAGGAACAGGAGGGCGAGATACGCAGTATTTT.